This TCR beta chain was obtained from a study of CD4 T cells in relation to SARS-CoV-2 and coronaviruses. Only in-frame clones appear in the TCRdb table, and some are missing; sequencing was by immunoSEQ multiplex PCR. Found here are tens of thousands of clones, more than 85% of them singletons; the top ten hold 0.2% to 0.25%. The length of the CDR3 is 13 residues. CDR1 SGHNT and CDR2 YYREEE come from the germline V gene (reference sequence). V lost 1 base and J 0 bases, leaving 4 bases between the germline ends. Unexposed donor CD4+ T cells date from about 2011-2019, before the COVID-19 pandemic. CD4 enrichment then naive enrichment separated naive from memory CD4+ cells.

The chain carries TRBV5-4 and TRBJ2-5; no clear D gene. Sequenced: naive CD4+ T cells from PBMCs. As for subset: naive CD4+ T cells isolated by negative enrichment. The receptor was isolated from a human donor in good health. The CDR3 sequence: CASSLRDQETQYF. The DNA for the CDR3 is TGTGCCAGCAGCTTGCGGGACCAAGAGACCCAGTACTTC.